This T cell receptor (beta chain) is drawn from a study of T cell repertoires in cytomegalovirus infection. Notes on the study in general: Ex vivo, HLA-C-restricted CMV-specific TCR beta clonotypes prevailed over the rest of the response.

This clonotype appeared many times. As yet, its antigen is unknown. The CDR3 is 13 amino acids. The ends were cut back, 1 base at V and 3 bases at J, with 6 bases in the middle. Germline values: CDR1 SGHTA, CDR2 FQGNSA. TCRdb itself ran the reads through MiXCR, one entry per CDR3 protein. The sample has some 700,000 distinct CDR3 sequences, around 30% seen once. The V call is TRBV7-2, the J call TRBJ2-5; D gene ambiguous. The sample here was cultured PBMCs, taken from culture after CMV antigen stimulation. The sequence was collected from a human donor in good health (CMV status not recorded). Some clones in this sample may be carry-over from other donors' samples. CDR3 region: CASSLGPKETQYF. The CDR3 bases are TGTGCCAGCAGCTTAGGTCCTAAAGAGACCCAGTACTTC.